This TCR beta chain was sequenced for a study of control samples from healthy donors and cancer patients. Using immunoSEQ multiplex PCR, the repertoire was profiled, and TCRdb retains in-frame clones only, with some absent. The sample records some 130,000 clones, roughly 90% being singletons. This CDR3 comprises 15 residues. The germline gives CDR1 SNHLY, CDR2 FYNNEI. Deletions cut 4 bases from V and 0 bases from J, with 10 bases between. Sequenced sample: blood. This sequence originates from a man between 18 and 35 years old in good health. This chain links TRBV2 with TRBJ1-5; D not resolved. The CDR3, as DNA: TGTGCCAGCAGTGCTACGGACTATAGCAATCAGCCCCAGCATTTT. Translated, it gives CASSATDYSNQPQHF.